The 9 T cell receptor beta chains in this list originate from one sample, sequenced in a study of coeliac disease. Antigens for these TCRs are unknown. Study conclusions and caveats: In active celiac disease, intraepithelial and lamina propria TRB and TRG repertoires were less clonal than controls.

Measured with immunoSEQ multiplex PCR; TCRdb has only the in-frame clones, and not every one. Altogether about 6,700 clones are present, approximately 64% being singletons, with the ten largest covering more than 3.5%. Sequenced material: lamina propria lymphocytes from the gut. The source is a woman between 18 and 29 years old with active celiac disease.

This clone showed up just a few times. V gene TRBV4-2 combines with J gene TRBJ2-7; the D gene is possibly TRBD2 (5 bases). The CDR3 runs 16 residues. Germline values: CDR1 LGHNA, CDR2 YNFKEQ. Trimming left V 2 bases short and J 0 bases short, with 14 bases between. CDR3 bases: TGTGCCAGCAGCCAATCCGAGGGAGACACCTCCTACGAGCAGTACTTC. It yields the protein CASSQSEGDTSYEQYF.

The chain has TRBV2 and TRBJ1-4, with D unresolved. The CDR3 extends over 14 amino acids. Germline values: CDR1 SNHLY, CDR2 FYNNEI. V shed 7 bases and J shed 0 bases, with 9 bases lying between them. Written as DNA, the CDR3 is TGTGCCAGCAAGAGGACTGCAACTAATGAAAAACTGTTTTTT. This codes for CASKRTATNEKLFF.

The chain is built from TRBV5-4 and TRBJ2-3; a weak D match, TRBD1 (5 bases). Per germline, CDR1 SGHNT and CDR2 YYREEE (reference sequence). The ends were cut back, 2 bases at V and 8 bases at J, with 9 bases in the middle. This CDR3 is built from 12 residues. CDR3 protein: CASSFGHLTQYF. CDR3 nucleotide sequence: TGTGCCAGCAGCTTCGGACATCTTACGCAGTATTTT.

V and J are TRBV28 and TRBJ2-7; TRBD2 agrees at 13 bases. From germline, CDR1 is MDHEN and CDR2 SYDVKM. This CDR3 region has 15 residues. J was trimmed by 5 bases and V by 5 bases; bases with no gene match: 6. In DNA form, the CDR3 reads TGTGCCAGCAGTCCCGGACTAGCGGGAGACAACGAGCAGTACTTC. Its translation is CASSPGLAGDNEQYF.

The gene calls are TRBV27 and TRBJ2-5; 8 nucleotides match TRBD2. J was trimmed by 5 bases and V by 6 bases; bases with no gene match: 5. Germline loops: CDR1 MNHEY, CDR2 SMNVEV (reference sequence). This CDR3 contains 13 residues. The CDR3 coding sequence is TGTGCCAGCAGGAGACTAGCGCGGGAGACCCAGTACTTC. Its protein product is CASRRLARETQYF.

This clone has more than one count but fewer than ten. The V and J genes are TRBV5-8 and TRBJ2-1, with a tentative D call TRBD1 (5 bases). Per the germline V gene, CDR1 is SGHTS and CDR2 is YDEGEE. Trimming cost V 0 bases and J 4 bases, with 8 bases left between them. The CDR3 has 14 amino acids. The chain's CDR3 is CASSLVYRYNEQFF. The DNA of the CDR3 is TGTGCCAGCAGCTTGGTTTACAGGTACAATGAGCAGTTCTTC.

A few counts support this clone. The genes are TRBV5-1 and TRBJ2-5, with TRBD2 matching over 9 bases. Trimming removed 4 bases from V and 4 bases from J; junction bases left unmatched: 11. The CDR3 consists of 16 residues. Germline V CDR1 and CDR2: SGHRS, YFSETQ. The CDR3 DNA sequence: TGCGCCAGCAGCCCCCCCAGCGGCGGGGGGGGAGAGACCCAGTACTTC. Protein sequence: CASSPPSGGGGETQYF.

As concerns this clone: This specimen includes other DNA sequences encoding the same CDR3. This sequence joins TRBV11-2 and TRBJ2-3; D gene ambiguous. V was shortened by 1 base and J by 4 bases, with 6 bases between the two germline ends. Germline V gene sequence: CDR1 SGHAT, CDR2 FQNNGV. The CDR3 has 13 amino acids. The chain's CDR3 is CASSLAGPDTQYF. The CDR3 coding sequence is TGTGCCAGCAGCTTAGCTGGGCCAGATACGCAGTATTTT.

V is TRBV28 and J is TRBJ2-3, with 9 bases that match TRBD2. This CDR3 is 15 amino acids long. Germline V CDR1 and CDR2: MDHEN, SYDVKM. Losses at the gene ends were 3 bases for V and 0 bases for J; bases not matched to a gene: 1. The CDR3 nucleotides are TGTGCCAGCAGTTTCCTAGCGGGAAGCACAGATACGCAGTATTTT. The encoded protein is CASSFLAGSTDTQYF. The full variable domain, completed using reference TRBV28 and TRBJ2-3, is DVKVTQSSRYLVKRTGEKVFLECVQDMDHENMFWYRQDPGLGLRLIYFSYDVKMKEKGDIPEGYSVSREKKERFSLILESASTNQTSMYLCASSFLAGSTDTQYFGPGTRLTVL.